These 2 T cell receptor beta chains originate from one sample sequenced in a study of beta chain features in type 1 diabetes. Study-level results: When Type 1 diabetes patients were examined, their TCRB CDR3s proved moderately but significantly shorter in all four CD4+ subsets.

Antigens of these TCRs are unknown. Isolated RNA was reverse transcribed in full, so expressed TCRB transcripts were sequenced. TCRdb's table, derived via immunoSEQ multiplex PCR, lists solely in-frame clones and lacks some. The table has more than 150,000 clones, around 9.7% seen once. The sequenced sample was central memory CD4+ T cells from blood. Source of these receptors: a woman between 25 and 40 years old with type 1 diabetes.

CDR3 in amino acids: CASSYYGQEEYTF. The CDR3 nucleotides are TGTGCCAGCAGTTACTACGGACAGGAGGAGTACACCTTC. The rearrangement joins TRBV6-5 to TRBJ1-2, with 7 nucleotides matching TRBD1. Per germline, CDR1 MNHEY and CDR2 SVGAGI. This CDR3 contains 13 residues. The trim removed 1 base at V and 11 bases at J, leaving 7 bases unmatched.

V gene TRBV2 combines with J gene TRBJ2-6; D gene ambiguous. The CDR3 totals 14 residues. Between the trimmed V and J ends, which lost 2 bases and 1 base, there was a span of 3 bases. The germline V gene has CDR1 SNHLY and CDR2 FYNNEI. CDR3 sequence: CASSELSGANVLTF. CDR3 bases: TGTGCCAGCAGTGAATTATCTGGGGCCAACGTCCTGACTTTC. Full variable domain (rest looked up from reference TRBV2 and TRBJ2-6): EPEVTQTPSHQVTQMGQEVILRCVPISNHLYFYWYRQILGQKVEFLVSFYNNEISEKSEIFDDQFSVERPDGSNFTLKIRSTKLEDSAMYFCASSELSGANVLTFGAGSRLTVL.